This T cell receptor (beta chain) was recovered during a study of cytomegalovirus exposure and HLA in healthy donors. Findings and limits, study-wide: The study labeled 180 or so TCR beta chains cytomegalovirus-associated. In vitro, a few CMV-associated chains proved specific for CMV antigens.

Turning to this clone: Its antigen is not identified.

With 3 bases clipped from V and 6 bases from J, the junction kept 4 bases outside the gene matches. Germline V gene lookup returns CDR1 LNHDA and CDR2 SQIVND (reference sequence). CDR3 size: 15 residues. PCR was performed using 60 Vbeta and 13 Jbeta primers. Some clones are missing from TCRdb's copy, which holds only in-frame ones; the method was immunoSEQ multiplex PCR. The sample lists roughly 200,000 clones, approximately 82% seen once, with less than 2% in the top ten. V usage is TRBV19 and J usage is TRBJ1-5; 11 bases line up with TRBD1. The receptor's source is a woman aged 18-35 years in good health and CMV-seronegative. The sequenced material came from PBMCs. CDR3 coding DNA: TGTGCCAGTAGTATCGTGGACAGGGGGCGTCAGCCCCAGCATTTT. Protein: CASSIVDRGRQPQHF.